Listed here are 27 T cell receptor beta chains from one sample, sequenced in a study of T cells after yellow fever vaccination. TCRdb reanalysed the 5' RACE reads using MiXCR and keeps one entry per CDR3 protein. The sample lists just under 600,000 distinct CDR3 sequences, approximately 12% occurring once. The source was PBMCs, collected on the day of the yellow fever booster vaccination. Source of these receptors: a young man who received the YFV17D yellow fever vaccine.

This clonotype was found a few times. The junction shows a germline mismatch at one end, possibly a read error. The chain couples TRBV3-1 to TRBJ2-3, with 12 bases that match TRBD2. From germline, CDR1 is LGHDT and CDR2 YNNKEL (reference sequence). The CDR3 spans 12 residues. The CDR3 coding sequence is TGTGCCAGCAGCCACGGACTAGCGGGACCCCATTTT. It specifies CASSHGLAGPHF.

J is TRBJ2-2 and V is TRBV20-1; 11 nucleotides match TRBD2. In germline, CDR1 is DFQATT, CDR2 SNEGSKA (reference sequence). The CDR3 runs to 19 residues. The V gene end was trimmed by 3 bases and the J gene end by 1 base; junction bases not matched to a gene: 13. The CDR3 loop reads CSARLLAGGPSRNTGELFF. As DNA, the CDR3 is TGCAGTGCTAGGTTGTTAGCGGGAGGGCCCTCGAGGAACACCGGGGAGCTGTTTTTT.

The chain joins TRBV5-1 to TRBJ1-2; D uncertain. The CDR3 extends over 13 amino acids. Trimming left V 0 bases short and J 7 bases short, with 10 bases between. Germline loops: CDR1 SGHRS, CDR2 YFSETQ. The CDR3 protein is CASSLGGDGGYTF. CDR3 coding DNA: TGCGCCAGCAGCTTGGGTGGGGATGGTGGCTACACCTTC.

DNA of the CDR3: TGTGCCAGCAGTCCCGGGGGGACGCTCGGGGAGACCCAGTACTTC. Protein product: CASSPGGTLGETQYF. V and J are TRBV27 and TRBJ2-5; the match to TRBD2 covers 7 bases. Looked up from germline, CDR1 is MNHEY and CDR2 is SMNVEV (reference sequence). Germline trimming cut 5 bases from V and 5 bases from J; bases unmatched to any gene: 11. The CDR3 is made up of 15 amino acids.

This clonotype appeared a few times. V usage is TRBV12-3 or TRBV12-4 and J usage is TRBJ2-3; 7 bases line up with TRBD2. The J segment lost 2 bases and the V segment lost 6 bases, leaving 11 bases of the junction unmatched. The CDR3 has 16 residues. The CDR3 here is CASRQSGAGVTDTQYF. Written as DNA, the CDR3 is TGTGCCAGCAGACAAAGCGGGGCGGGAGTCACAGATACGCAGTATTTT.

This clonotype came up many times. This chain uses TRBV2 with TRBJ2-7; D uncertain. Trimming pared 2 bases from V and 2 bases from J, leaving 10 bases between. The CDR3 has 14 amino acids. Per germline, CDR1 SNHLY and CDR2 FYNNEI. The CDR3 DNA is TGTGCCAGCAGTGAATCGGGCCGAACCTACGAGCAGTACTTC. Its translation: CASSESGRTYEQYF.

The V and J genes are TRBV9 and TRBJ2-1, with 8 bases that match TRBD2. Looked up from germline, CDR1 is SGDLS and CDR2 is YYNGEE. This CDR3 spans 16 amino acids. The V gene end was trimmed by 0 bases and the J gene end by 4 bases; junction bases not matched to a gene: 6. CDR3 sequence (DNA): TGTGCCAGCAGCGTAGGCCCCGGACTAGCTTACAATGAGCAGTTCTTC. It encodes CASSVGPGLAYNEQFF.

This clonotype occurred a few times. The gene calls are TRBV28 and TRBJ2-7; D may be TRBD2 (6 bases). Trimming cost V 5 bases and J 0 bases, with 17 bases left between them. The germline V gene has CDR1 MDHEN and CDR2 SYDVKM. CDR3 size: 16 residues. The DNA of the CDR3 is TGTGCCAGCAGTGCCGGGGGACTCCCTAACTCCTACGAGCAGTACTTC. Its translation is CASSAGGLPNSYEQYF.

This clonotype showed up just a few times. The chain combines TRBV10-3 with TRBJ2-3, with D perhaps TRBD1 or TRBD2 (5 bases each). Trimming removed 4 bases at V and 1 base at J, with 9 bases between. Germline assignment: CDR1 ENHRY and CDR2 SYGVKD. The length of the CDR3 is 14 residues. The CDR3 coding sequence is TGTGCCATCAGTGTTGGGGACCGCACAGATACGCAGTATTTT. Protein product: CAISVGDRTDTQYF.

The CDR3: CASSTNRGLHEQYF. CDR3 coding DNA: TGTGCCAGCAGCACCAACAGGGGGCTGCACGAGCAGTACTTC. The chain employs TRBV12-3 or TRBV12-4 and TRBJ2-7, with 9 bases lining up with TRBD1. This CDR3 region has 14 residues. V trimming: 6 bases; J trimming: 5 bases; junction bases outside the gene matches: 8.

The chain joins TRBV9 to TRBJ2-7; TRBD2 might be the D (6 bases). Germline CDR1 SGDLS, CDR2 YYNGEE. The CDR3 has 14 amino acids. Trimming left V 7 bases short and J 1 base short, with 15 bases between. The CDR3 DNA reads TGTGCCAGCGCCCAAACCGGGACTTCCTACGAGCAGTACTTC. Translated: CASAQTGTSYEQYF.

This clonotype has just a few counts. V and J are TRBV20-1 and TRBJ2-7; unclear D gene. Germline CDR1 is DFQATT and CDR2 is SNEGSKA (reference sequence). The CDR3 covers 13 residues. The V gene lost 5 bases and the J gene lost 2 bases, with 13 bases spanning the gap. The CDR3 region is CSAALPRPYEQYF. CDR3 DNA: TGCAGTGCTGCCCTCCCCCGGCCCTACGAGCAGTACTTC.

Many counts were recorded for this clonotype. The V call is TRBV5-1, the J call TRBJ2-1, with TRBD1 matching over 10 bases. The J segment lost 6 bases and the V segment lost 4 bases, leaving 7 bases of the junction unmatched. This CDR3 has 15 amino acids. CDR1 is SGHRS and CDR2 is YFSETQ in the germline V gene. CDR3: CASSPRTGGTNEQFF. CDR3 coding DNA: TGCGCCAGCAGCCCGCGGACAGGGGGAACCAATGAGCAGTTCTTC.

This clonotype has a handful of counts. The rearrangement joins TRBV29-1 to TRBJ2-1, with D unclear. Germline V CDR1 and CDR2: SQVTM, ANQGSEA. This CDR3 has 14 residues. The germline V and J ends were trimmed by 3 bases and 6 bases, with 15 bases remaining between them. The CDR3 DNA follows: TGCAGCGTTGAGTCTCCCCTGACGGGCAATGAGCAGTTCTTC. This translates into CSVESPLTGNEQFF.

The CDR3: CASSLGVIDTQYF. CDR3 DNA sequence: TGTGCCAGCAGCTTGGGAGTAATAGATACGCAGTATTTT. The genes are TRBV11-3 and TRBJ2-3; maybe TRBD2 (5 bases). V was pared by 3 bases and J by 5 bases, with 9 bases between. This CDR3 is built from 13 residues. Germline CDR1 reads SGHNT; CDR2 reads YENEEA.

For this clonotype: Relative to the germline gene, one junction end is altered; a read error may explain this. The gene calls are TRBV30 and TRBJ1-1, with TRBD1 matching 9 bases. Germline V gene sequence: CDR1 GTSNPN, CDR2 SVGIG (reference sequence). The CDR3 sequence is 11 residues long. The CDR3 nucleotides read TGTGCCTGGAGTATGGGACAGGGAGAAAAGTTT. Its translation is CAWSMGQGEKF.

This clonotype has at least ten counts. This chain joins TRBV10-3 and TRBJ2-7; D remains unclear. Germline CDR1 and CDR2: ENHRY and SYGVKD. Trimming removed 0 bases from V and 1 base from J, with 13 bases in between. The CDR3 totals 16 residues. The CDR3 DNA reads as TGTGCCATCAGTGAGTCTGAACCGGCACCTTCCTACGAGCAGTACTTC. Translation gives CAISESEPAPSYEQYF.

This chain connects TRBV24-1 to TRBJ2-5, with D possibly being TRBD2 (6 bases). V shed 3 bases and J shed 5 bases, with 15 bases lying between them. This CDR3 has 15 amino acids. Germline CDR1 reads KGHDR; CDR2 reads SFDVKD. The CDR3 DNA reads TGTGCCACCAGTGATCAGACGGGGGTGAGGGAGACCCAGTACTTC. Translating gives CATSDQTGVRETQYF.

The chain links TRBV11-3 to TRBJ2-1; the D is unclear. The CDR3 runs 12 residues. The ends were cut back, 6 bases at V and 10 bases at J, with 13 bases in the middle. Germline CDR1 is SGHNT and CDR2 is YENEEA. The DNA of the CDR3 is TGTGCCAGCAGTAGTGAACCCACCGAGCAGTTCTTC. Its translation: CASSSEPTEQFF. The full variable domain, with the rest looked up from reference TRBV11-3 and TRBJ2-1, is EAGVVQSPRYKIIEKKQPVAFWCNPISGHNTLYWYLQNLGQGPELLIRYENEEAVDDSQLPKDRFSAERLKGVDSTLKIQPAELGDSAVYLCASSSEPTEQFFGPGTRLTVL.

The chain uses TRBV29-1 and TRBJ2-2; a possible D gene is TRBD1 (6 bases). The germline V gene has CDR1 SQVTM and CDR2 ANQGSEA. The V end lost 6 bases, the J end lost 1 base, and 12 bases lay between the germline ends. This CDR3 is 14 amino acids long. The CDR3 reads CSVTGMGNTGELFF. In DNA, the CDR3 is TGCAGCGTAACAGGGATGGGGAACACCGGGGAGCTGTTTTTT.

V gene TRBV5-5 combines with J gene TRBJ2-7, with a weak D call TRBD1 (6 bases). With 2 bases removed from V and 4 bases from J, the gap between germline ends came to 16 bases. The CDR3 spans 15 residues. Germline CDR1 and CDR2: SGHKS and YYEKEE (reference sequence). This CDR3 reads CASSFALTGEYEQYF. For the CDR3, the DNA is TGTGCCAGCAGCTTCGCATTGACAGGAGAATACGAGCAGTACTTC.

This sequence joins TRBV5-6 and TRBJ2-7; 8 bases agree with TRBD2. The V gene's germline CDR1 is SGHDT and CDR2 YYEEEE. The CDR3 loop spans 15 amino acids. V was pared by 7 bases and J by 3 bases, with 12 bases of the junction left unmatched. This CDR3 reads CASANSGLAGYEQYF. DNA for the CDR3: TGTGCCAGCGCGAACTCCGGGCTAGCGGGCTACGAGCAGTACTTC.

The rearrangement uses TRBV20-1 and TRBJ1-5; 9 nucleotides align to TRBD1. CDR3 length equals 13 residues. The germline V gene encodes CDR1 DFQATT and CDR2 SNEGSKA (reference sequence). V was pared by 5 bases and J by 4 bases, with 3 bases of the junction left unmatched. In DNA form, the CDR3 reads TGCAGTGCTGGGACAGGGCGAAATCAGCCCCAGCATTTT. It codes for CSAGTGRNQPQHF.

This clonotype was counted between two and nine times. The V gene is TRBV27, the J gene TRBJ2-7; TRBD2 is a possible D gene (6 bases). Germline V gene sequence: CDR1 MNHEY, CDR2 SMNVEV (reference sequence). V was clipped by 5 bases and J by 7 bases, with 24 bases between them. The CDR3 sequence is 16 residues long. CDR3 protein: CASSPTWGGTVGEQYF. The CDR3 nucleotides are TGTGCCAGCAGTCCCACCTGGGGCGGGACGGTTGGGGAGCAGTACTTC.

This clonotype has just a few counts. The chain links TRBV7-6 to TRBJ2-1, with no clear D. The germline V gene has CDR1 SGHVS and CDR2 FNYEAQ. This CDR3 is 16 amino acids long. V shed 0 bases and J shed 0 bases, with 9 bases lying between them. In nucleotides, the CDR3 is TGTGCCAGCAGCTTAGCGCCCCGCAGCTCCTACAATGAGCAGTTCTTC. This codes for CASSLAPRSSYNEQFF. Complete variable domain (other parts from reference TRBV7-6 and TRBJ2-1): GAGVSQSPRYKVTKRGQDVALRCDPISGHVSLYWYRQALGQGPEFLTYFNYEAQQDKSGLPNDRFSAERPEGSISTLTIQRTEQRDSAMYRCASSLAPRSSYNEQFFGPGTRLTVL.

V and J are TRBV29-1 and TRBJ2-4, with a weak D call TRBD2 (6 bases). The CDR3 runs 14 residues. Trimming took 1 base from V and 1 from J, leaving 8 bases between them. CDR1 and CDR2 (germline): SQVTM, ANQGSEA. This CDR3 reads CSVEAGAAKNIQYF. For the CDR3, the DNA is TGCAGCGTTGAAGCGGGAGCGGCCAAAAACATTCAGTACTTC.

This clonotype has only a few counts. This chain joins TRBV20-1 and TRBJ2-2, with D uncertain. V was cut by 8 bases and J by 0 bases, with 10 bases left in between. The CDR3 has 13 amino acids. The V gene's germline CDR1 is DFQATT and CDR2 SNEGSKA (reference sequence). The CDR3 region is CSTILANTGELFF. In DNA form, the CDR3 reads TGCAGTACTATTTTGGCGAACACCGGGGAGCTGTTTTTT.